This T cell receptor beta chain appears in the sequencing data of a study of regulatory T cells in long-lasting Graves disease. Study details: Newly diagnosed Graves' patients had under 3 months of antithyroid drugs.

For this clonotype: The antigen remains unidentified.

Notes on the study in general: Thyroid tissue was not studied; only peripheral blood was.

Time point meaning: newly diagnosed GD, antithyroid drugs for less than 3 months. The TCR library was made from RNA extracted from PBMCs. Each of the patients was recruited from an endocrinology department situated in Xi'an, China. Peripheral blood, at nine milliliters, went into EDTA tubes. HTBI primers from iRepertoire and Arm-PCR of CDR3 regions yielded the TCR beta libraries. A single record per CDR3 protein comes from TCRdb applying MiXCR to the multiplex PCR reads. The table has over 300,000 distinct CDR3 sequences, around 16% seen once. The CDR3 spans 14 residues. Germline assignment: CDR1 DFQATT and CDR2 SNEGSKA (reference sequence). V lost 6 bases to trimming and J lost 4 bases, with 18 bases between them.

The chain joins TRBV20-1 to TRBJ1-2, with D possibly being TRBD1 (6 bases). The specimen comprised peripheral blood mononuclear cells (PBMCs), sampled at new diagnosis, from a patient treated with antithyroid drugs. The sequence derives from a female donor with Graves disease. The CDR3 DNA is TGCAGTGCCCCAGTGGCCAGGGGTGCCTATGGCTACACCTTC. It codes for CSAPVARGAYGYTF.